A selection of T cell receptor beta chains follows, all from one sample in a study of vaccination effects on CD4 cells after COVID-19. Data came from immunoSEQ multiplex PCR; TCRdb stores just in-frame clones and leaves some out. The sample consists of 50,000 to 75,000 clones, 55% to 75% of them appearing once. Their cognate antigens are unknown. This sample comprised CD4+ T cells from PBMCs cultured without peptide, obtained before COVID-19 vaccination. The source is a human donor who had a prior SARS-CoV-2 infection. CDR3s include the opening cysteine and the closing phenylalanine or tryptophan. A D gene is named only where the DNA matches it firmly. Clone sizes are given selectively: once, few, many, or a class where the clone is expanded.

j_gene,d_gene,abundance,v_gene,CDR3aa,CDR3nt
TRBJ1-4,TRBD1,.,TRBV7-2,CASSQRGGRQGASEKLFF,TGTGCCAGCAGCCAGCGGGGAGGGAGACAGGGGGCCAGTGAAAAACTGTTTTTT
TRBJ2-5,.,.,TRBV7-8,CASSLVVVGWTQYF,TGTGCCAGCAGCTTAGTGGTCGTGGGGTGGACCCAGTACTTC
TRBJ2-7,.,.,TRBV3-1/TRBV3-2,CASSQVGGSYEQYF,TGTGCCAGCAGCCAAGTAGGGGGGAGCTACGAGCAGTACTTC
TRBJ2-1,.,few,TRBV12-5,CASGLGPGYNEQFF,TGTGCTAGTGGTTTGGGTCCCGGCTACAATGAGCAGTTCTTC
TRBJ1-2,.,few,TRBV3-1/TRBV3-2,CASSYSSKGGYTF,TGTGCCAGCAGCTACAGCTCTAAGGGTGGCTACACCTTC
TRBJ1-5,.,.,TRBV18,CASSLLGISGRQPQHF,TGTGCCAGCTCACTGCTCGGGATTAGTGGACGGCAGCCCCAGCATTTT
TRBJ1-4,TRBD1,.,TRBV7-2,CASSLERTAGTGLFF,TGTGCCAGCAGCTTAGAACGAACCGCCGGGACAGGGCTGTTTTTT
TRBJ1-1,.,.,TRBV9,CASSVVPWSTEAFF,TGTGCCAGCAGCGTAGTACCGTGGAGCACTGAAGCTTTCTTT
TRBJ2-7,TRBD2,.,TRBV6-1,CASSEIGIAGSDEQYF,TGTGCCAGCAGTGAAATAGGGATAGCGGGGTCCGACGAGCAGTACTTC
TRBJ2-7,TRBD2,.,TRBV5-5,CASSAWGGWDF,TGTGCCAGCAGCGCTTGGGGGGGATGGGACTTC
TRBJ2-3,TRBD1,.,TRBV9,CASSPGQFTDTQYF,TGTGCCAGCAGCCCGGGACAGTTCACAGATACGCAGTATTTT
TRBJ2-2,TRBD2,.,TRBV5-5,CASSRGALAALGELFF,TGTGCCAGCAGCCGGGGGGCACTAGCGGCCCTGGGGGAGCTGTTTTTT
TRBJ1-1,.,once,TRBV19,CASRGPGVRVAFF,TGTGCCAGTAGGGGCCCCGGGGTCAGGGTAGCTTTCTTT
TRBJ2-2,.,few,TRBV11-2,CASSLRLGGTGELFF,TGTGCCAGCAGCTTACGATTAGGGGGCACCGGGGAGCTGTTTTTT
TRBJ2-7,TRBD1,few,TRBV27,CASSLVSQGAYEQYF,TGTGCCAGCAGTTTGGTGAGCCAGGGGGCCTACGAGCAGTACTTC
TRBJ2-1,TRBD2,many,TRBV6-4,CASSVTSGSYNEQFF,TGTGCCAGCAGTGTCACTAGCGGCTCCTACAATGAGCAGTTCTTC
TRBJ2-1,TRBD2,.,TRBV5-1,CASSLAGTSGTEQFF,TGCGCCAGCAGCTTGGCCGGGACTAGCGGAACAGAGCAGTTCTTC
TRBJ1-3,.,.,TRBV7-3,CASSPVGGGNTIYF,TGTGCCAGCAGCCCAGTTGGTGGCGGAAACACCATATATTTT
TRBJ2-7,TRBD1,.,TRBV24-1,CATSETGTGEKYEQYF,TGTGCCACCAGTGAGACAGGGACAGGGGAGAAATACGAGCAGTACTTC
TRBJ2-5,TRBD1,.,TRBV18,CASSPPRQGQETQYF,TGTGCCAGCTCACCACCCAGACAGGGCCAAGAGACCCAGTACTTC
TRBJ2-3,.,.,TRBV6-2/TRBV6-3,CASSTRGRQYF,TGTGCCAGCAGCACTCGGGGTAGGCAGTATTTT
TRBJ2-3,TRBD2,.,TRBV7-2,CASSRGLAGGIDTQYF,TGTGCCAGCAGCCGTGGCTTAGCGGGAGGGATTGATACGCAGTATTTT
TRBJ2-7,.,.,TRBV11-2,CASSLFIPVSGPLYEQYF,TGTGCCAGCAGCTTATTCATCCCAGTTTCCGGGCCCCTCTACGAGCAGTACTTC
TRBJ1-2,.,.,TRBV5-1,CASSSGTPNYGYTF,TGCGCCAGCAGCTCAGGGACGCCGAACTATGGCTACACCTTC
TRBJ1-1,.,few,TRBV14,CASSQDRNTEAFF,TGTGCCAGCAGCCAAGACAGGAACACTGAAGCTTTCTTT
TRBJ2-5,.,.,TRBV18,CASSPTLWESQETQYF,TGTGCCAGCTCACCAACACTATGGGAGAGCCAAGAGACCCAGTACTTC
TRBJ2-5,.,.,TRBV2,CASRHDGEETQYF,TGTGCCAGCAGGCATGACGGGGAAGAGACCCAGTACTTC
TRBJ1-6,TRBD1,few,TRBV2,CASSGSDRGSNSPLHF,TGTGCCAGCAGTGGATCAGACAGGGGGAGTAATTCACCCCTCCACTTT